These T cell receptor beta chains were read from a single sample in a study of cytomegalovirus exposure and HLA in healthy donors. Sequencing used immunoSEQ multiplex PCR; TCRdb keeps in-frame clones, though not all of them. The sample holds some 130,000 clones; roughly 77% are singletons and the top ten take around 4.8%. Sequences were obtained from PBMCs. All receptors come from a man under 40 in good health. Each CDR3 is given with its conserved first and last residue.

CDR3 protein: CASSSRSARGVSTEAFF
J gene: TRBJ1-1
V gene: TRBV7-3

CDR3 protein: CASSVEGGGAGYNEQFF
J gene: TRBJ2-1
V gene: TRBV9

CDR3 protein: CASRRDRGITYNEQFF
J gene: TRBJ2-1
V gene: TRBV5-6

CDR3 protein: CASSAAGQGGNEQYF
J gene: TRBJ2-7
V gene: TRBV9

CDR3 protein: CSGGDHGGDTQYF
J gene: TRBJ2-3
V gene: TRBV29-1

CDR3 protein: CASSLAGTGVVYEQYF
J gene: TRBJ2-7
V gene: TRBV5-1

CDR3 protein: CASSSGTTATNEKLFF
J gene: TRBJ1-4
V gene: TRBV7-9

CDR3 protein: CASSGTGIYEQYF
J gene: TRBJ2-7
V gene: TRBV6-1

CDR3 protein: CASSSHRARRPQHF
J gene: TRBJ1-5
V gene: TRBV28

CDR3 protein: CASSRAGGKSQPQHF
J gene: TRBJ1-5
V gene: TRBV6-5

CDR3 protein: CASSLGKTSRETQYF
J gene: TRBJ2-5
V gene: TRBV7-8

CDR3 protein: CASSYTTGGAVEQYF
J gene: TRBJ2-7
V gene: TRBV6-5

CDR3 protein: CASSYSLAGAYEQYF
J gene: .
V gene: TRBV6-5

CDR3 protein: CASSASTGVDEKLFF
J gene: TRBJ1-4
V gene: TRBV13

CDR3 protein: CASVGTSGRWVDTQYF
J gene: TRBJ2-3
V gene: TRBV6-4

CDR3 protein: CASSYRGAGNTIYF
J gene: TRBJ1-3
V gene: TRBV6-5

CDR3 protein: CASSQGGHPQNIQYF
J gene: TRBJ2-4
V gene: TRBV14

CDR3 protein: CASSVGGGRVGDEQYF
J gene: TRBJ2-7
V gene: TRBV9

CDR3 protein: CASSPTSGGANEQFF
J gene: TRBJ2-1
V gene: TRBV14

CDR3 protein: CASSLGDRLGAFF
J gene: TRBJ1-1
V gene: TRBV11-3

CDR3 protein: CASSQQGSGAYEQYF
J gene: TRBJ2-7
V gene: TRBV4-3

CDR3 protein: CATRSGRAENEQFF
J gene: TRBJ2-1
V gene: TRBV19

CDR3 protein: CASSPQPGGQETQYF
J gene: TRBJ2-5
V gene: TRBV18

CDR3 protein: CASSRTGLGQPQHF
J gene: TRBJ1-5
V gene: TRBV7-2

CDR3 protein: CASSYSRLAGSNEQFF
J gene: TRBJ2-1
V gene: TRBV6-5

CDR3 protein: CASSLLGPRLTEAFF
J gene: TRBJ1-1
V gene: TRBV28

CDR3 protein: CASRTDRAGGWNEQFF
J gene: TRBJ2-1
V gene: TRBV6-6

CDR3 protein: CASSNGLSTDTQYF
J gene: TRBJ2-3
V gene: TRBV2

CDR3 protein: CASRSRVAHEAFF
J gene: TRBJ1-1
V gene: TRBV5-4

CDR3 protein: CASSLGLAAYEQYF
J gene: TRBJ2-7
V gene: TRBV13

CDR3 protein: CASRSGLAGAYNEQFF
J gene: TRBJ2-1
V gene: TRBV10-2

CDR3 protein: CASSPRGGGTDTQYF
J gene: TRBJ2-3
V gene: TRBV18

CDR3 protein: CASSSFPGLAVGGNIQYF
J gene: TRBJ2-4
V gene: TRBV7-2

CDR3 protein: CASTWGVSEQYF
J gene: TRBJ2-7
V gene: TRBV6-5

CDR3 protein: CASSPQLAGADTQYF
J gene: TRBJ2-3
V gene: TRBV9

CDR3 protein: CACPRQGSTDTQYF
J gene: TRBJ2-3
V gene: TRBV30

CDR3 protein: CASSLTPYALSSYNEQFF
J gene: TRBJ2-1
V gene: TRBV11-3

CDR3 protein: CASSLERQKATDTQYF
J gene: TRBJ2-3
V gene: TRBV5-4

CDR3 protein: CASSLREYAGELFF
J gene: TRBJ2-2
V gene: TRBV7-3

CDR3 protein: CASRSDRRQETQYF
J gene: TRBJ2-5
V gene: TRBV6-5